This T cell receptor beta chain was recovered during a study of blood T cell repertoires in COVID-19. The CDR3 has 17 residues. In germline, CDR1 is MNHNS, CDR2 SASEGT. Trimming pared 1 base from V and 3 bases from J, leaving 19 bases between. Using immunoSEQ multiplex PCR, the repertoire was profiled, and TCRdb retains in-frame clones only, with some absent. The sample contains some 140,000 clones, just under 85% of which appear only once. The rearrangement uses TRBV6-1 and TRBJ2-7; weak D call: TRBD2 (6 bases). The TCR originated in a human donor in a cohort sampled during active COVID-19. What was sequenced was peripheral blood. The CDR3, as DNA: TGTGCCAGCAGTGAAGAGCTTGGGCCTCGGAGGGACTACGAGCAGTACTTC. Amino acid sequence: CASSEELGPRRDYEQYF.